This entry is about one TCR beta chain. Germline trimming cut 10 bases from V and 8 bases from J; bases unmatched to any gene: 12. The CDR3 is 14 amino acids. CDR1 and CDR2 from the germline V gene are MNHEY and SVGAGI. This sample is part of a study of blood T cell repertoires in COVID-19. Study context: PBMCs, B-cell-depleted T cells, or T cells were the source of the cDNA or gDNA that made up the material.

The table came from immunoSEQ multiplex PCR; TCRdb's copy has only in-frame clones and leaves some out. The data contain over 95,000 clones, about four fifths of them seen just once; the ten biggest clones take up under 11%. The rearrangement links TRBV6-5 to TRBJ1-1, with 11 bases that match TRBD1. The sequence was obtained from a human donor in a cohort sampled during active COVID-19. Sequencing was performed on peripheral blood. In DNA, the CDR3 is TGTGCCACGACGGCGGGACAGGGGGGACTCGAAGCTTTCTTT. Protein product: CATTAGQGGLEAFF.